Each of the 14 T cell receptor beta chains below was sequenced from the same sample in a study of T cell clonality in common variable immunodeficiency. The data were produced by immunoSEQ multiplex PCR, yet TCRdb's version contains in-frame clones alone and is incomplete. The sample is made up of about 30,000 clones, none counted only once. Sequencing input: peripheral blood mononuclear cells. The receptors originated from a person aged 18 to 75 in good health.

This clone came up many times. Read coverage stops 3 residues before the CDR3 terminus; the germline J gene supplies the remainder. The V gene is TRBV20-1, the J gene TRBJ2-3; perhaps TRBD1 as D (5 bases). Germline V gives CDR1 DFQATT, CDR2 SNEGSKA (reference sequence). The CDR3 loop spans 11 amino acids. CDR3 sequence reads: CSGGAGETQYF. Incomplete CDR3 DNA: TGCAGTGGGGGCGCAGGAGAGACG.

In this sample, this clone turned up many times. The read terminates 3 residues before the CDR3 end, so the remaining end is supplied by the germline J gene. Other DNA sequences in this sample translate to the same CDR3. The chain has TRBV7-2 and TRBJ2-7, with 8 bases identical to TRBD1. CDR1 SGHTA and CDR2 FQGNSA come from the germline V gene. The CDR3 sequence is 14 residues long. The V segment lost 4 bases and the J segment 3 bases; nucleotides outside the gene matches: 5. Partial CDR3 DNA: TGTGCCAGCAGCTCCGGGACAGGATACTACGAG. Its translation is CASSSGTGYYE. The whole CDR3 is CASSSGTGYYEQYF.

As concerns this clone: The read comes to an end 3 residues before the CDR3 does, leaving the germline J gene to fill in the end. The chain couples TRBV5-1 to TRBJ2-3; TRBD2 agrees at 14 bases. The V gene's germline CDR1 is SGHRS and CDR2 YFSETQ. The CDR3 covers 21 residues. V trimming: 0 bases; J trimming: 2 bases; junction bases outside the gene matches: 14. The CDR3 spells CASSLEGLAGVRRSVTDTQYF. CDR3 bases read: TGCGCCAGCAGCTTGGAGGGACTAGCGGGGGTGCGTCGGAGTGTCACAGATACG.

There are many counts of this clone. The read terminates 3 residues before the CDR3 end, so the remaining end is supplied by the germline J gene. This chain connects TRBV6-2 or TRBV6-3 to TRBJ1-1; 7 bases agree with TRBD1. The CDR3 loop spans 17 amino acids. Germline V gene lookup returns CDR1 MNHEY and CDR2 SVGEGT. Trimming took 4 bases from V and 0 from J; bases not matched to a gene: 11. CDR3 DNA, as far as it was read: TGTGCCAGCAGTTGGAGAAGGACAGGCCCTTTGAACACTGAA. Amino acids: CASSWRRTGPLNTE. The complete CDR3 sequence is CASSWRRTGPLNTEAFF.

At least ten counts were recorded for this clone. The CDR3 is cut off 3 residues early in the read; its end comes from the germline J gene. The chain links TRBV29-1 to TRBJ2-5; TRBD1 aligns across 11 bases. CDR1 is SQVTM and CDR2 is ANQGSEA in the germline V gene. V lost 4 bases and J lost 4; bases outside the gene matches: 5. The CDR3 is 14 residues long. CDR3: CSVGPGTGGETQYF. Incomplete CDR3 DNA: TGCAGCGTTGGACCCGGGACAGGGGGAGAGACC.

Remarks on this clone: The read terminates 3 residues before the CDR3 end, so the remaining end is supplied by the germline J gene. The chain employs TRBV2 and TRBJ2-1; D is ambiguous. V lost 7 bases and J 7 bases, leaving 5 bases between the germline ends. CDR1 is SNHLY and CDR2 is FYNNEI in the germline V gene. This CDR3 has 10 residues. Incomplete CDR3 DNA: TGTGCCAGCATAGGGAATGAG. Its translation: CASIGNE. The CDR3 in full is CASIGNEQFF.

This clone was picked up many times. With the read ending 3 residues before the CDR3 end, the germline J gene is used to fill in that end. J is TRBJ2-1 and V is TRBV5-6; 7 bases are shared with TRBD1. The CDR3 is 15 residues long. Looked up from germline, CDR1 is SGHDT and CDR2 is YYEEEE. Unmatched junction bases numbered 11, after V lost 5 bases and J lost 6 bases. The CDR3 spells CASRHTGEGFNEQFF. The sequenced CDR3 bases are TGTGCCAGCAGACACACAGGGGAAGGGTTCAATGAG. Looking up the rest from reference TRBV5-6 and TRBJ2-1 gives the full variable domain: DAGVTQSPTHLIKTRGQQVTLRCSPKSGHDTVSWYQQALGQGPQFIFQYYEEEERQRGNFPDRFSGHQFPNYSSELNVNALLLGDSALYLCASRHTGEGFNEQFFGPGTRLTVL.

This clone was picked up many times. The read falls 3 residues short of the CDR3 end, and the missing part is taken from the germline J gene. The genes are TRBV6-2 or TRBV6-3 and TRBJ1-1, with TRBD1 matching over 7 bases. The length of the CDR3 is 14 residues. J gave up 1 base and V 5 bases, and 4 bases lay outside the gene matches. Germline CDR1 is MNHEY and CDR2 is SVGEGT. The CDR3 reads CASSPDRTNTEAFF. CDR3 DNA (partial): TGTGCCAGCAGTCCGGACAGGACGAACACTGAA.

This clone was observed many times. From the germline J gene comes the end of the CDR3, since the read stops 3 residues before it. The genes are TRBV19 and TRBJ1-1; D gene ambiguous. Germline V gene data show CDR1 as LNHDA and CDR2 as SQIVND (reference sequence). This CDR3 region has 15 residues. The V end lost 7 bases, the J end lost 0 bases, and 15 bases lay between the germline ends. CDR3 amino acids: CASIGVLGMNTEAFF. The DNA read from the CDR3 is TGTGCCAGTATCGGGGTGTTGGGAATGAACACTGAA.

Many counts were recorded for this clone. Read sequence stops 3 residues before the CDR3 end, and the germline J gene provides the missing end. V and J are TRBV5-4 and TRBJ1-2, with a tentative D call TRBD1 (6 bases). The CDR3 loop spans 16 amino acids. V dropped 4 bases and J dropped 5 bases, with 21 bases sitting between them. Per germline, CDR1 SGHNT and CDR2 YYREEE (reference sequence). Incomplete CDR3 DNA: TGTGCCAGCAGCGAGGGGGGGCGGCGGTCTCCGTATGGC. Amino acid sequence: CASSEGGRRSPYG. The whole CDR3 protein is CASSEGGRRSPYGYTF.

Note on this clone: Read coverage stops 3 residues before the CDR3 terminus; the germline J gene supplies the remainder. J is TRBJ2-3 and V is TRBV7-6; 11 bases match TRBD1. Germline-derived CDR1 and CDR2 are SGHVS and FNYEAQ. The CDR3 length is 16 residues. The CDR3 region is CASSLPRDRGGKTQYF. The sequenced part of the CDR3 DNA is TGTGCCAGCAGCTTACCCCGGGACAGGGGGGGGAAGACG.

Many counts were recorded for this clone. The read comes to an end 3 residues before the CDR3 does, leaving the germline J gene to fill in the end. This sequence joins TRBV7-9 and TRBJ2-7; maybe TRBD2 (6 bases). V gave up 1 base and J gave up 1 base, with 8 bases separating them. The CDR3 sequence is 14 residues long. From germline, CDR1 is SEHNR and CDR2 FQNEAQ (reference sequence). The DNA read from the CDR3 is TGTGCCAGCAGCTTAGGGGGGACTTCCTACGAG. Translating it yields CASSLGGTSYE. The CDR3 reads in full as CASSLGGTSYEQYF. Full variable domain (rest looked up from reference TRBV7-9 and TRBJ2-7): DTGVSQNPRHKITKRGQNVTFRCDPISEHNRLYWYRQTLGQGPEFLTYFQNEAQLEKSRLLSDRFSAERPKGSFSTLEIQRTEQGDSAMYLCASSLGGTSYEQYFGPGTRLTVT.

In regard to this clone: The read halts 3 residues ahead of the CDR3 end, with the missing end drawn from the germline J gene. The identical CDR3 is also encoded by other nucleotide sequences in the sample. The rearrangement uses TRBV5-1 and TRBJ2-1, with TRBD1 as a possible D gene (5 bases). CDR1 is SGHRS and CDR2 is YFSETQ in the germline V gene. The CDR3 is 14 amino acids. Deletions cut 2 bases from V and 1 base from J, with 7 bases between. The sequenced CDR3 bases are TGCGCCAGCAGCTTAGGGGCTTCCTACAATGAG. Translation gives CASSLGASYNE. The full CDR3 is CASSLGASYNEQFF. Looking up the rest from reference TRBV5-1 and TRBJ2-1 gives the full variable domain: KAGVTQTPRYLIKTRGQQVTLSCSPISGHRSVSWYQQTPGQGLQFLFEYFSETQRNKGNFPGRFSGRQFSNSRSEMNVSTLELGDSALYLCASSLGASYNEQFFGPGTRLTVL.

This clone showed up many times. The read terminates 3 residues ahead of where the CDR3 ends, so the germline J gene completes it. The chain employs TRBV5-1 and TRBJ2-3, with 8 bases aligning to TRBD1. The germline gives CDR1 SGHRS, CDR2 YFSETQ. V was clipped by 4 bases and J by 1 base; unmatched bases: 2. The CDR3 has 14 residues. Partial CDR3 DNA: TGCGCCAGCAGCCCGGGACAGGGCACAGATACG. Protein product: CASSPGQGTDT. The complete CDR3 reads CASSPGQGTDTQYF.